Described below is a single T cell receptor (beta chain) sequence and its context. The antigen is unknown. The source of the sample is a study of CD8+ T cells in alopecia areata. Study-level findings and limits: Lesional scalp displayed greater clonality than normal scalp, most notably in alopecia totalis/universalis.

The sequencing template was cDNA reverse transcribed from extracted RNA. TCRdb's copy holds only in-frame clones and misses some; the assay was immunoSEQ multiplex PCR. This sample carries about 200,000 clones, 50% to 60% of them seen once, and the ten largest clones take over 0.4%. Peripheral blood and lesional scalp punch biopsies were taken from alopecia areata patients. Both CD4+ and CD8+ T cells were separated by sorting PBMCs. The germline V gene has CDR1 KGHSY and CDR2 FQNENV. The germline V and J ends were trimmed by 0 bases and 7 bases, with 6 bases remaining between them. The CDR3 runs to 12 residues.

The chain is built from TRBV16 and TRBJ1-2; D not resolved. Sample: CD4+ T cells sorted from blood, taken at week 0. This TCR was recovered from a human donor with alopecia areata. The CDR3 is CASSQSSSGYTF. DNA of the CDR3: TGTGCCAGCAGCCAATCCTCCAGTGGCTACACCTTC.